This TCR beta chain originates from a study of T cell responses to AZD1222 COVID-19 vaccine. Overall study findings and caveats: Donors were mostly white British, more females; clonal diversity possibly underestimated. Baseline serology detected seropositivity in only a handful of AZD1222 recipients.

The protocol was immunoSEQ multiplex PCR, while the TCRdb copy is restricted to in-frame clones and leaves out a portion. The sample has approximately 200,000 clones, about 91% seen once; the top ten hold around 8%. Concerning this clone itself: The target antigen is unknown.

Sequences were derived from peripheral blood, sampled on day 0 of AZD1222 vaccination. The sequence was collected from an adult in good health.

The CDR3: CATGQRDINEQFF. The CDR3 nucleotides are TGTGCCACGGGCCAGAGGGATATAAATGAGCAGTTCTTC. This chain joins TRBV10-3 and TRBJ2-1; tentatively, D is TRBD2 (5 bases). The germline CDR1 and CDR2 sequences are ENHRY and SYGVKD. CDR3 length: 13 amino acids. V was pared by 10 bases and J by 7 bases, with 17 bases between.